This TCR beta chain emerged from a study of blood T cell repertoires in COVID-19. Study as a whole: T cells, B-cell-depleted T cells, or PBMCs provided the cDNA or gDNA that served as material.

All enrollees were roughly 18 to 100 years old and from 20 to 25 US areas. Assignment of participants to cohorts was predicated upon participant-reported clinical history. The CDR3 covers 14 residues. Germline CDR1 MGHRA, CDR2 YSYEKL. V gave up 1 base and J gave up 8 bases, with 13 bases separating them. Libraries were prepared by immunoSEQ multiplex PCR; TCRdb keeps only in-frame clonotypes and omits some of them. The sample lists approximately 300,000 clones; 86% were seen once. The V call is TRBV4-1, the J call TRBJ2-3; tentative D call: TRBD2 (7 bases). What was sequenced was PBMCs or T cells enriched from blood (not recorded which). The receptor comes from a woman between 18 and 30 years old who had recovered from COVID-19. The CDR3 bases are TGCGCCAGCAGCCAAGGGGGGCTAGCGGTTACGCAGTATTTT. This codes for CASSQGGLAVTQYF.